Detailed here is one TCR beta chain. This specimen comes from a study of T cell changes during pregnancy in multiple sclerosis. Some clones are missing from TCRdb's copy, which holds only in-frame ones; the method was immunoSEQ multiplex PCR. The top ten hold 4.5% to 5.5% of the sample, which has about 34,000 clones, roughly 90% seen once. CDR1 is LGHNA, CDR2 YSLEER, per germline. V trimming: 3 bases; J trimming: 7 bases; junction bases outside the gene matches: 22. The CDR3 spans 20 residues. This specimen was CD8+ T cells from peripheral blood mononuclear cells, taken after pregnancy. The rearrangement joins TRBV4-3 to TRBJ2-1; 9 bases fit TRBD2. The clonotype was recovered from a female donor with multiple sclerosis, enrolled in a pregnancy study. The CDR3 here is CASSQGAEASGEPLGNEQFF. As DNA, the CDR3 is TGCGCCAGCAGCCAGGGGGCCGAGGCTAGCGGGGAACCCCTGGGAAATGAGCAGTTCTTC.